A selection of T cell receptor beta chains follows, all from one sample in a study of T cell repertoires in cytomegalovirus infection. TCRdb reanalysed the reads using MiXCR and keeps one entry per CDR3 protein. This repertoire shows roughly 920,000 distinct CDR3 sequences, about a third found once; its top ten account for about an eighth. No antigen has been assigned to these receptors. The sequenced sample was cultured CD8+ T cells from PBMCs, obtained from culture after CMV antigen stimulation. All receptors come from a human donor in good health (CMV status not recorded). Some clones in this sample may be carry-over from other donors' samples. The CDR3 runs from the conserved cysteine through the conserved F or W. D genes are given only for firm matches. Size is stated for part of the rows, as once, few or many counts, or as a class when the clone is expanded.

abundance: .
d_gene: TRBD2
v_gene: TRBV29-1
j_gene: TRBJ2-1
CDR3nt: TGCAGCGTCCCTCGGGGGGATTCCTACAATGAGCAGTTCTTC
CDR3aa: CSVPRGDSYNEQFF

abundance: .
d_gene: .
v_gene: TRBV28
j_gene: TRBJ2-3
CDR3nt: TGTGCCAGCAGTCGCCGGGACGAAAGACCCAGCACAGATACGCAGTATTTT
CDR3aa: CASSRRDERPSTDTQYF

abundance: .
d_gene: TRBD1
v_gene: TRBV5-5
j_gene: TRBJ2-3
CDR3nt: TGTGCCAGCACCTGGAGGACAGGTGGCCCCACAGATACGCAGTATTTT
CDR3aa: CASTWRTGGPTDTQYF

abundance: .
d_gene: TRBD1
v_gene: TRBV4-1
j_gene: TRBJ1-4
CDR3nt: TGCGCCAGCAGCCAAGATGGGGGACAGGGCCATTTCCTAACTGAAAAACTGTTTTTT
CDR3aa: CASSQDGGQGHFLTEKLFF

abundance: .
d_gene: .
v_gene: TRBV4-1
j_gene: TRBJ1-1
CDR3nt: TGCGCCAGCAGCCAAGGCCAGTCCACTGAAGCTTTCTTT
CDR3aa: CASSQGQSTEAFF

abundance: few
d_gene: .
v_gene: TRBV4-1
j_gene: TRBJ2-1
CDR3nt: TGCGCCAGCAATGGGGACGGAGAGCAGTTCTTC
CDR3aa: CASNGDGEQFF

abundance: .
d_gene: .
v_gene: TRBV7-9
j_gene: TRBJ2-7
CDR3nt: TGTGCCAGCAGCGGGAGGACGGGGGTCTTCTTC
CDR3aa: CASSGRTGVFF

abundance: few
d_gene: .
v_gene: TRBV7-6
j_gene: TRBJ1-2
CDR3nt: TGTGCCAGCAGCTTAGCGCTTCTAAATGGCTACACCTTC
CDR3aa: CASSLALLNGYTF

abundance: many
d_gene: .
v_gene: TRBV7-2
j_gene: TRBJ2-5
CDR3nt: TGTGCCAGCAGCCCAGGGGGGGGCCAGGGGGAGACCCAGTACTTC
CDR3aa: CASSPGGGQGETQYF

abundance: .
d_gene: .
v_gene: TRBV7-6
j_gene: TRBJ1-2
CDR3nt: TGTGCCAGCAGCTTGATAGGGGTGGGCTATGGCTACACCTTC
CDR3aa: CASSLIGVGYGYTF

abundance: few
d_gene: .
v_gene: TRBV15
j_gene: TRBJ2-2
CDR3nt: TGTGCCACCAGCAGAGGTGGGCAGGTGAACACCGGGGAGCTGTTTTTT
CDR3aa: CATSRGGQVNTGELFF

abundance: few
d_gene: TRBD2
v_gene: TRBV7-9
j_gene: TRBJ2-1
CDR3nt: TGTGCCAGCAGCCCGTGGGGTAGCGGGGCCGCAATTGAGCAGTTCTTC
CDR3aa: CASSPWGSGAAIEQFF

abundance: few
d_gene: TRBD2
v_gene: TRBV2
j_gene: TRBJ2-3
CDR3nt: TGTGCCAGCGGGGGGGGTCGCACAGATACGCAGTATTTT
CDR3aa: CASGGGRTDTQYF

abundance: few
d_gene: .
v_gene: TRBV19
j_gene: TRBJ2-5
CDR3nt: TGTGCCATCCAACAGGGAGAGACCCAGTACTTC
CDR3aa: CAIQQGETQYF

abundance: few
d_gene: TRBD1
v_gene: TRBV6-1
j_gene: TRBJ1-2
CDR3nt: TGTGCCAGCAGTGAAAGTCAGGGGGCGACCTATGGCTACACCTTC
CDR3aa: CASSESQGATYGYTF

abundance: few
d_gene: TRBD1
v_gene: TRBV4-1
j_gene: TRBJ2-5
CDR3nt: TGCGCCAGCAGCCAGGACAGGTCGATCGAAGAGACCCAGTACTTC
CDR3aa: CASSQDRSIEETQYF

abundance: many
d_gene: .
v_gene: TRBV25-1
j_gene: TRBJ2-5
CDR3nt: TGTGCCAGCCTTTGGGGGGTTGGAGGCCAAGAGACCCAGTACTTC
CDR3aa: CASLWGVGGQETQYF

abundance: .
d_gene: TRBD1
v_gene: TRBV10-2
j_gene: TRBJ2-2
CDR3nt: TGCGCCAGCATCGGGACAGGGCGCGACACCGGGGAGCTGTTTTTT
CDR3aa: CASIGTGRDTGELFF

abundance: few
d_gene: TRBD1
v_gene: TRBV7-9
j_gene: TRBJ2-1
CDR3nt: TGTGCCAGCAGGGAGACAGGGGGCCGTTACAATGAGCAGTTCTTC
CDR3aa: CASRETGGRYNEQFF

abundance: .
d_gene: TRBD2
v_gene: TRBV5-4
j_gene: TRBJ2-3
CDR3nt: TGTGCCAGCAGCTCCCAATGGCGGGGGGACACAGATACGCAGTATTTT
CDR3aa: CASSSQWRGDTDTQYF